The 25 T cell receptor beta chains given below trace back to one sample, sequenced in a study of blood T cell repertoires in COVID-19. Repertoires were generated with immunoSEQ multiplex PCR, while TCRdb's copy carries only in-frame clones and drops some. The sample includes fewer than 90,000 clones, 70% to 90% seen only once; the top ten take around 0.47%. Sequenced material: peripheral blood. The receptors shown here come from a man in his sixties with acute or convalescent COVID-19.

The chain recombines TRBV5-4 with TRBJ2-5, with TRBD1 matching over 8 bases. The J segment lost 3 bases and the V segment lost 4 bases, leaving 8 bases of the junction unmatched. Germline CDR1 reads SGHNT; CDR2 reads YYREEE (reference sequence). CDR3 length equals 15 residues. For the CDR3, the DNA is TGTGCCAGCAGCCCAGGGGGCGCGGAGGAAGAGACCCAGTACTTC. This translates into CASSPGGAEEETQYF.

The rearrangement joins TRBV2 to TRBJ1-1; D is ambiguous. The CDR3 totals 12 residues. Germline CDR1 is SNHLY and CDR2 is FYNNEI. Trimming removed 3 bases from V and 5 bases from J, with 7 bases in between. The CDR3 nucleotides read TGTGCCAGCAGTGACGGCAGGACTGAAGCTTTCTTT. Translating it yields CASSDGRTEAFF.

The CDR3 loop is CASSFRQGYHEQYF. The CDR3 DNA reads TGTGCCAGCAGCTTCCGACAGGGGTACCACGAGCAGTACTTC. The chain carries TRBV5-6 and TRBJ2-7; 8 bases line up with TRBD1. The CDR3 is 14 amino acids. The V and J ends lost 2 bases and 5 bases, in that order; junction bases with no gene match: 6. Germline V gives CDR1 SGHDT, CDR2 YYEEEE.

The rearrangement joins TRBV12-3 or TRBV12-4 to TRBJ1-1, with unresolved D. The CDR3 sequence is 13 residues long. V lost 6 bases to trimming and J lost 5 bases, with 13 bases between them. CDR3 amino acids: CASSSNQWTEAFF. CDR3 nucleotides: TGTGCCAGCAGCTCAAATCAGTGGACTGAAGCTTTCTTT.

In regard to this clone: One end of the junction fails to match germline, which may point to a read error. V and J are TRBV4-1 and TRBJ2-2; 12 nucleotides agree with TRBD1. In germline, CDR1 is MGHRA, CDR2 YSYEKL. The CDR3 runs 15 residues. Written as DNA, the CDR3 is TGCGCCAGCGGGGACAGGGGGCCGAACTCCGGGGAGCTGTTTTTT. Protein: CASGDRGPNSGELFF.

The CDR3 DNA sequence: TGCGCCAGCAGTGAGCCCGGGAAGGACACTGAAGCTTTCTTT. This translates into CASSEPGKDTEAFF. The gene calls are TRBV10-1 and TRBJ1-1, with D uncertain. The CDR3 runs to 14 residues. The V end lost 2 bases, the J end lost 3 bases, and 10 bases lay between the germline ends. Germline V gene lookup returns CDR1 WNHNN and CDR2 SYGVQD (reference sequence).

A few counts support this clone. This chain's CDR3 is CVVQGVLRGYTF. The CDR3 DNA follows: TGTGTGGTACAGGGGGTACTGCGTGGCTACACCTTC. The rearrangement joins TRBV28 to TRBJ1-2, with 8 positions matching TRBD1. CDR3 size: 12 residues. Germline CDR1 reads MDHEN; CDR2 reads SYDVKM.

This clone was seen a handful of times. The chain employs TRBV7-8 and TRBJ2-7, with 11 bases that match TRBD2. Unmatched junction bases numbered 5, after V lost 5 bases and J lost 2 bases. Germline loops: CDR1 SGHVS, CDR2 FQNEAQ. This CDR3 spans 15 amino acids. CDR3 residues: CASSVGLAATYEQYF. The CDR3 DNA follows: TGTGCCAGCAGCGTGGGACTAGCGGCAACCTACGAGCAGTACTTC.

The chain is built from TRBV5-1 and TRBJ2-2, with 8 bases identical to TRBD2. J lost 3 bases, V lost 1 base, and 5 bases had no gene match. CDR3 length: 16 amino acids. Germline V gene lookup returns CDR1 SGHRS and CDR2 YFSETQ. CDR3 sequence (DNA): TGCGCCAGCAGCTTGACCGGGACTAGTTACACCGGGGAGCTGTTTTTT. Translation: CASSLTGTSYTGELFF.

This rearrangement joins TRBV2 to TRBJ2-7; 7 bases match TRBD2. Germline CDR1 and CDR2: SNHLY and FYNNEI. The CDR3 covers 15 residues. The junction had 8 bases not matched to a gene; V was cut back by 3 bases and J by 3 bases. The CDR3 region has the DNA TGTGCCAGCAGTGAGGGGGGGAGTGGGGTCTACGAGCAGTACTTC. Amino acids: CASSEGGSGVYEQYF. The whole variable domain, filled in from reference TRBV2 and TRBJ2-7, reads EPEVTQTPSHQVTQMGQEVILRCVPISNHLYFYWYRQILGQKVEFLVSFYNNEISEKSEIFDDQFSVERPDGSNFTLKIRSTKLEDSAMYFCASSEGGSGVYEQYFGPGTRLTVT.

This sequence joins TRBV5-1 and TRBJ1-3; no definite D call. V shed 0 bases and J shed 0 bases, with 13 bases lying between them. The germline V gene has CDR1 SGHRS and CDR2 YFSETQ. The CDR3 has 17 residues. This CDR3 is CASSLGKSRISGNTIYF. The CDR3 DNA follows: TGCGCCAGCAGCTTGGGGAAAAGCAGGATCTCTGGAAACACCATATATTTT.

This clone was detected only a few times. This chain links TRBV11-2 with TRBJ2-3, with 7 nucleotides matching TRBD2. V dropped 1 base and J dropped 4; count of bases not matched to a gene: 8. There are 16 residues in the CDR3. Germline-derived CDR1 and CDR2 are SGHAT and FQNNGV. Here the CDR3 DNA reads TGTGCCAGCAGCTTAGGGTTTGCGGGAGTCTCAGATACGCAGTATTTT. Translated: CASSLGFAGVSDTQYF.

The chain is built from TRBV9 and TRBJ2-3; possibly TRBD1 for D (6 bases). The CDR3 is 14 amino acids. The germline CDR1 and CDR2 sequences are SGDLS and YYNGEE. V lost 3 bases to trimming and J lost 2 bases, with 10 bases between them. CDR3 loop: CASSATGPTDTQYF. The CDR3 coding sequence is TGTGCCAGCAGCGCAACAGGGCCCACAGATACGCAGTATTTT.

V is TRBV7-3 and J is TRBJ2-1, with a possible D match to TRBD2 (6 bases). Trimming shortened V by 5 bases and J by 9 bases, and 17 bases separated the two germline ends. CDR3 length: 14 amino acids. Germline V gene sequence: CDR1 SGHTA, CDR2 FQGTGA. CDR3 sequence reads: CASSREPAGSEQFF. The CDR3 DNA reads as TGTGCCAGCAGCCGGGAGCCCGCTGGGAGTGAGCAGTTCTTC.

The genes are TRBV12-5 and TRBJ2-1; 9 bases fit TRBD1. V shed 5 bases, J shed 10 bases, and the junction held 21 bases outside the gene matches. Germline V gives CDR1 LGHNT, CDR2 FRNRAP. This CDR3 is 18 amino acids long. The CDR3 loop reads CASGTITGGDDLGGEQFF. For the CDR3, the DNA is TGTGCTAGTGGTACCATAACAGGGGGCGACGACCTAGGCGGAGAGCAGTTCTTC.

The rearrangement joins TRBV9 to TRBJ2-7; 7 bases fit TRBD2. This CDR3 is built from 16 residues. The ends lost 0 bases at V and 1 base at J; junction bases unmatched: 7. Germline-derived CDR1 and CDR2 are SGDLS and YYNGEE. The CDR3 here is CASSVEGGGHSYEQYF. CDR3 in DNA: TGTGCCAGCAGCGTAGAAGGCGGGGGTCATTCCTACGAGCAGTACTTC.

The CDR3 coding sequence is TGTGCCATCAGTGAGGAAGGACAGTTCAATCAGCCCCAGCATTTT. It encodes CAISEEGQFNQPQHF. V usage is TRBV10-3 and J usage is TRBJ1-5, with D possibly being TRBD1 (6 bases). The CDR3 consists of 15 residues. The V gene's germline CDR1 is ENHRY and CDR2 SYGVKD. The V end lost 2 bases, the J end lost 3 bases, and 11 bases lay between the germline ends.

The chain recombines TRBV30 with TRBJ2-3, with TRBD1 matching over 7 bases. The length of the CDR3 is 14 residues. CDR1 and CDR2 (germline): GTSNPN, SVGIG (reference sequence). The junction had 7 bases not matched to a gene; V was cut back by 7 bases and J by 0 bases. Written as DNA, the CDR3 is TGTGCCTCGCGGACAGGCCTTAGCACAGATACGCAGTATTTT. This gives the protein CASRTGLSTDTQYF.

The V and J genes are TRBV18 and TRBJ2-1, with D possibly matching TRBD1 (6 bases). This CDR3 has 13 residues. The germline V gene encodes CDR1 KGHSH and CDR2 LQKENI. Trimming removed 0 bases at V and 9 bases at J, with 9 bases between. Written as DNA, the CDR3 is TGTGCCAGCTCACCACCCGTCAGGGGTGAGCAGTTCTTC. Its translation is CASSPPVRGEQFF.

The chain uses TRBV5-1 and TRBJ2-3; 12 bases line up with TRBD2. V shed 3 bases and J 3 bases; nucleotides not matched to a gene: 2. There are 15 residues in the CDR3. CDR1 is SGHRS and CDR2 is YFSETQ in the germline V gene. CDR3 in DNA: TGCGCCAGCAGCTCAGGGACTAGCGGGACAGATACGCAGTATTTT. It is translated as CASSSGTSGTDTQYF.

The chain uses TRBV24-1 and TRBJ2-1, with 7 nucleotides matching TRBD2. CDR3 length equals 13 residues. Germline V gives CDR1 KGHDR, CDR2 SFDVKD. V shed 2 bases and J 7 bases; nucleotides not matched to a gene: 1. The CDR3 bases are TGTGCCACCAGTGATTACGGGGGGAATGAGCAGTTCTTC. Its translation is CATSDYGGNEQFF.

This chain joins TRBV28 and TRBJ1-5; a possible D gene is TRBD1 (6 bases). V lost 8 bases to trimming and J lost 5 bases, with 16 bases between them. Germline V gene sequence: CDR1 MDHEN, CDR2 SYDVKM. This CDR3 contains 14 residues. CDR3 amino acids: CASVGHLGDQPQHF. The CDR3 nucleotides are TGTGCCAGCGTGGGACATTTGGGTGATCAGCCCCAGCATTTT.

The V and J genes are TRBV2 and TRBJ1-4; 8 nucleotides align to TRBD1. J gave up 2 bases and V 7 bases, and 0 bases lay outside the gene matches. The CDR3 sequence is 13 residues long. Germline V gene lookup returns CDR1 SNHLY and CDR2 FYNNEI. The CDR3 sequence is CASTGGTNEKLFF. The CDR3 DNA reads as TGTGCCAGCACAGGGGGCACTAATGAAAAACTGTTTTTT. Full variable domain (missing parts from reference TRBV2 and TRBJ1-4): EPEVTQTPSHQVTQMGQEVILRCVPISNHLYFYWYRQILGQKVEFLVSFYNNEISEKSEIFDDQFSVERPDGSNFTLKIRSTKLEDSAMYFCASTGGTNEKLFFGSGTQLSVL.

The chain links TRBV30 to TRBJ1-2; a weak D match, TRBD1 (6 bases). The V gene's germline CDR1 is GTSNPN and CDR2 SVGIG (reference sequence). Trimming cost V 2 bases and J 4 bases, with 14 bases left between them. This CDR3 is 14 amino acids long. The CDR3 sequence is CAWSPNRALYGYTF. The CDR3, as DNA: TGTGCCTGGAGTCCCAACAGGGCCCTCTATGGCTACACCTTC.

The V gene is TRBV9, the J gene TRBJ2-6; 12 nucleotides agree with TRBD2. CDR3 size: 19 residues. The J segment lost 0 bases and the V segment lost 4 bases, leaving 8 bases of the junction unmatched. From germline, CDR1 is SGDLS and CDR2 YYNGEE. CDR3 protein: CASSPSGLAGLSGANVLTF. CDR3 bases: TGTGCCAGCAGCCCCAGCGGACTAGCGGGACTCTCTGGGGCCAACGTCCTGACTTTC.